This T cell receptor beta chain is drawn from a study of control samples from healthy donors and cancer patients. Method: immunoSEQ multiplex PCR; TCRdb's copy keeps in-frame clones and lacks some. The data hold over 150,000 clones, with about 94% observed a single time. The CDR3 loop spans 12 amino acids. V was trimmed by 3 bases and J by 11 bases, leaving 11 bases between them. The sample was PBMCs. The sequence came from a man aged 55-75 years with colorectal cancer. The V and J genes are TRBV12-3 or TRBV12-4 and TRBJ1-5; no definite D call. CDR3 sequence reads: CASSFGTQAQHF. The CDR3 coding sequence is TGTGCCAGCAGTTTCGGCACCCAGGCCCAGCATTTT.